These T cell receptor beta chains were read from a single sample in a study of T-cell reconstitution after alpha-beta-depleted transplantation in children. In TCRdb, the PCR reads were re-called with MiXCR into one record per CDR3 protein. Here the sample spans 400,000 to 500,000 distinct CDR3 sequences, 11% being singletons. The source was PBMCs from the stem cell graft donor, collected from the stem cell graft. The receptor set was obtained from a human donor who donated a stem cell graft to a child with acute myeloid leukemia. CDR3s include the opening cysteine and the closing phenylalanine or tryptophan. D genes are given only for firm matches. Clone sizes are given selectively: once, few, many, or a class where the clone is expanded.

CDR3aa: CSAQRLAGGYEQYF; CDR3nt: TGCAGTGCACAGCGACTAGCGGGAGGCTACGAGCAGTACTTC; j_gene: TRBJ2-7; v_gene: TRBV20-1; abundance: few; d_gene: TRBD2
CDR3aa: CSIGTRINEQFF; CDR3nt: TGCAGCATCGGGACGAGGATCAATGAGCAGTTCTTC; j_gene: TRBJ2-1; v_gene: TRBV29-1; abundance: few; d_gene: -
CDR3aa: CATSRDTGKDTEAFF; CDR3nt: TGTGCCACCAGCAGAGATACAGGAAAAGACACTGAAGCTTTCTTT; j_gene: TRBJ1-1; v_gene: TRBV15; abundance: few; d_gene: -
CDR3aa: CASSEQGGTDTQYF; CDR3nt: TGTGCCAGCAGTGAACAAGGGGGAACAGATACGCAGTATTTT; j_gene: TRBJ2-3; v_gene: TRBV2; abundance: -; d_gene: -
CDR3aa: CASSATGINPLIEQYF; CDR3nt: TGTGCCAGCAGCGCAACGGGGATCAATCCCTTGATCGAGCAGTACTTC; j_gene: TRBJ2-7; v_gene: TRBV6-5; abundance: -; d_gene: -
CDR3aa: CASSGARGVWDTEAFF; CDR3nt: TGTGCCAGCAGCGGTGCCAGGGGTGTATGGGACACTGAAGCTTTCTTT; j_gene: TRBJ1-1; v_gene: TRBV5-4; abundance: -; d_gene: -
CDR3aa: CSAKDGGLMSNQPQHF; CDR3nt: TGCAGTGCTAAAGACGGAGGGTTGATGAGCAATCAGCCCCAGCATTTT; j_gene: TRBJ1-5; v_gene: TRBV20-1; abundance: few; d_gene: -
CDR3aa: CSAKDLDTDTQYF; CDR3nt: TGCAGTGCTAAGGACCTAGACACAGATACGCAGTATTTT; j_gene: TRBJ2-3; v_gene: TRBV20-1; abundance: many; d_gene: -
CDR3aa: CAISESGWDEQFF; CDR3nt: TGTGCCATCAGTGAGTCAGGGTGGGATGAGCAGTTCTTC; j_gene: TRBJ2-1; v_gene: TRBV10-3; abundance: many; d_gene: -
CDR3aa: CASSYRDVQETQYF; CDR3nt: TGTGCCAGCAGTTACCGGGACGTTCAAGAGACCCAGTACTTC; j_gene: TRBJ2-5; v_gene: TRBV6-5; abundance: -; d_gene: -
CDR3aa: CASSHTDRWRAGETQYF; CDR3nt: TGTGCCAGCAGCCACACTGACCGGTGGCGGGCGGGAGAGACCCAGTACTTC; j_gene: TRBJ2-5; v_gene: TRBV11-3; abundance: -; d_gene: -
CDR3aa: CASSLPRDLTREQFF; CDR3nt: TGTGCCAGCTCGCTACCCCGGGACCTCACCCGAGAGCAGTTCTTC; j_gene: TRBJ2-1; v_gene: TRBV18; abundance: once; d_gene: -
CDR3aa: CPSQAQISTYEQYF; CDR3nt: TGTCCAAGCCAGGCGCAGATTAGTACCTACGAGCAGTACTTC; j_gene: TRBJ2-7; v_gene: TRBV27; abundance: -; d_gene: -
CDR3aa: CASTEIQGIAGNTIYF; CDR3nt: TGTGCCAGCACCGAAATACAGGGCATAGCTGGAAACACCATATATTTT; j_gene: TRBJ1-3; v_gene: TRBV6-1; abundance: few; d_gene: -
CDR3aa: CSVEGPGGAGGYTF; CDR3nt: TGCAGCGTTGAAGGGCCCGGGGGCGCAGGTGGCTACACCTTC; j_gene: TRBJ1-2; v_gene: TRBV29-1; abundance: -; d_gene: -
CDR3aa: CASKRLAGGPDTQYF; CDR3nt: TGTGCCAGCAAACGACTAGCGGGGGGGCCAGATACGCAGTATTTT; j_gene: TRBJ2-3; v_gene: TRBV6-2/TRBV6-3; abundance: few; d_gene: TRBD2
CDR3aa: CASCQGRAREETQYF; CDR3nt: TGTGCCAGCTGCCAAGGTCGGGCAAGAGAAGAGACCCAGTACTTC; j_gene: TRBJ2-5; v_gene: TRBV3-1; abundance: -; d_gene: -
CDR3aa: CASSPIETNYGYTF; CDR3nt: TGTGCCAGCTCACCAATCGAGACTAACTATGGCTACACCTTC; j_gene: TRBJ1-2; v_gene: TRBV18; abundance: -; d_gene: -